The clone carrying this TCR beta chain was counted a few times. The assay was immunoSEQ multiplex PCR, and TCRdb's table has in-frame clones only and misses some. The sample consists of approximately 97,000 clones, approximately 90% of them appearing once. The record originates from a study of blood T cell repertoires in COVID-19. Turning to the study itself: T cells, B-cell-depleted T cells, or PBMCs supplied cDNA or gDNA.

This CDR3 is 15 amino acids long. The germline CDR1 and CDR2 sequences are MNHNY and SVGAGI (reference sequence). Trimming at V came to 6 bases and at J to 7 bases, leaving 12 bases not matched to a gene. This chain links TRBV6-6 with TRBJ1-5, with TRBD1 matching 7 bases. Sequencing input: peripheral blood. This sequence originates from a man aged 60 to 69 with acute or convalescent COVID-19. The DNA for the CDR3 is TGTGCCAGCAGACCGAACAGGGGCGGTAACCAGCCCCAGCATTTT. This codes for CASRPNRGGNQPQHF.